The 32 T cell receptor beta chains given below trace back to one sample, sequenced in a study of blood T cell repertoires in COVID-19. Clones were sequenced by immunoSEQ multiplex PCR, and TCRdb holds only the in-frame ones, with some missing. Of about 320,000 clones detected, about 89% appear once; the ten largest clones hold roughly 5.2%. Sequenced sample: PBMCs or T cells enriched from blood (not recorded which). Source of these receptors: a man aged 55 to 70 who had recovered from COVID-19.

The chain has TRBV19 and TRBJ2-2; 7 bases align to TRBD1. Germline V gives CDR1 LNHDA, CDR2 SQIVND (reference sequence). CDR3 length: 14 amino acids. V gave up 3 bases and J gave up 6 bases; unmatched junction bases: 4. The CDR3 is CASSIGTDAGELFF. CDR3 DNA: TGTGCCAGTAGTATTGGGACAGACGCCGGGGAGCTGTTTTTT.

V usage is TRBV7-9 and J usage is TRBJ2-6; D not certain. Germline V lookup: CDR1 SEHNR, CDR2 FQNEAQ (reference sequence). Trimming took off 5 bases at V and 1 base at J, with 6 bases between the two ends. There are 14 residues in the CDR3. CDR3 in amino acids: CASSRMSGANVLTF. The CDR3 bases are TGTGCCAGCAGCCGTATGTCTGGGGCCAACGTCCTGACTTTC.

The rearrangement uses TRBV19 and TRBJ1-2; 9 bases agree with TRBD1. Germline V CDR1 and CDR2: LNHDA, SQIVND (reference sequence). With 5 bases clipped from V and 2 bases from J, the junction kept 3 bases outside the gene matches. This CDR3 spans 14 amino acids. CDR3 sequence reads: CASSEDRGNYGYTF. CDR3 sequence (DNA): TGTGCCAGTAGTGAAGACAGGGGGAACTATGGCTACACCTTC.

The chain carries TRBV6-5 and TRBJ1-1; possibly TRBD1 for D (6 bases). Germline CDR1 reads MNHEY; CDR2 reads SVGAGI. Trimming left V 4 bases short and J 0 bases short, with 9 bases between. There are 14 residues in the CDR3. CDR3 nucleotides: TGTGCCAGCAGTTGGGACAAGATGAACACTGAAGCTTTCTTT. Protein product: CASSWDKMNTEAFF.

Note on this clone: This same CDR3 is encoded by further DNA sequences in the sample. Written as DNA, the CDR3 is TGTGCCAGCAGTTTCGGAGGCAATCAGCCCCAGCATTTT. Encoded protein: CASSFGGNQPQHF. V usage is TRBV28 and J usage is TRBJ1-5; D unclear. Germline CDR1 and CDR2: MDHEN and SYDVKM. CDR3 length: 13 amino acids. The V end lost 3 bases, the J end lost 2 bases, and 5 bases lay between the germline ends.

The V call is TRBV28, the J call TRBJ1-2; D uncertain. V was trimmed by 3 bases and J by 2 bases, leaving 10 bases between them. The CDR3 consists of 14 residues. Germline V gene sequence: CDR1 MDHEN, CDR2 SYDVKM. CDR3 loop: CASSFSGSNYGYTF. Written as DNA, the CDR3 is TGTGCCAGCAGTTTTAGTGGTTCCAACTATGGCTACACCTTC.

The rearrangement uses TRBV10-3 and TRBJ2-7, with 8 bases aligning to TRBD1. The CDR3 is 15 residues long. Unmatched junction bases numbered 14, after V lost 7 bases and J lost 6 bases. Per germline, CDR1 ENHRY and CDR2 SYGVKD. The CDR3 region is CAINPGGRAVGEQYF. The CDR3 DNA follows: TGTGCCATCAATCCAGGGGGCCGAGCTGTGGGCGAGCAGTACTTC.

The chain is built from TRBV5-1 and TRBJ2-5; the D gene is possibly TRBD2 (5 bases). V was trimmed by 3 bases and J by 2 bases, leaving 14 bases between them. Germline V gene data show CDR1 as SGHRS and CDR2 as YFSETQ. The CDR3 runs to 15 residues. CDR3 amino acids: CASSSGIPQQETQYF. The CDR3 DNA reads as TGCGCCAGCAGCTCGGGGATTCCCCAACAAGAGACCCAGTACTTC. Together with reference TRBV5-1 and TRBJ2-5, the CDR3 gives the full variable domain: KAGVTQTPRYLIKTRGQQVTLSCSPISGHRSVSWYQQTPGQGLQFLFEYFSETQRNKGNFPGRFSGRQFSNSRSEMNVSTLELGDSALYLCASSSGIPQQETQYFGPGTRLLVL.

As DNA, the CDR3 is TGTGCCAGCAGTTACCAGGGCCGAGCCTACGAGCAGTACTTC. Protein: CASSYQGRAYEQYF. The rearrangement uses TRBV6-5 and TRBJ2-7; D may be TRBD1 (5 bases). Looked up from germline, CDR1 is MNHEY and CDR2 is SVGAGI. CDR3 length equals 14 residues. With 2 bases removed from V and 2 bases from J, the gap between germline ends came to 10 bases.

J is TRBJ1-3 and V is TRBV12-3 or TRBV12-4; D is unresolved. V was clipped by 5 bases and J by 0 bases, with 5 bases between them. The CDR3 spans 13 residues. For the CDR3, the DNA is TGTGCCAGCAGTCCTACCTCTGGAAACACCATATATTTT. Amino acids: CASSPTSGNTIYF.

This chain links TRBV19 with TRBJ1-2; 7 bases fit TRBD1. V trimming: 3 bases; J trimming: 5 bases; junction bases outside the gene matches: 9. Germline lookup yields CDR1 LNHDA and CDR2 SQIVND (reference sequence). The CDR3 has 15 amino acids. This chain's CDR3 is CASSITWDSGYGYTF. CDR3 nucleotides: TGTGCCAGTAGTATCACTTGGGACAGCGGTTATGGCTACACCTTC.

This chain joins TRBV5-1 and TRBJ1-6, with D perhaps TRBD1 (5 bases). The CDR3 covers 13 residues. From germline, CDR1 is SGHRS and CDR2 YFSETQ. Trimming took 0 bases from V and 8 from J, leaving 6 bases between them. CDR3 nucleotide sequence: TGCGCCAGCAGCTTGGGGGGCGATTCACCCCTCCACTTT. Amino acids: CASSLGGDSPLHF. The variable domain in full, completed from reference TRBV5-1 and TRBJ1-6, reads KAGVTQTPRYLIKTRGQQVTLSCSPISGHRSVSWYQQTPGQGLQFLFEYFSETQRNKGNFPGRFSGRQFSNSRSEMNVSTLELGDSALYLCASSLGGDSPLHFGNGTRLTVT.

This chain uses TRBV6-2 or TRBV6-3 with TRBJ2-5; 9 bases align to TRBD2. CDR1 is MNHEY and CDR2 is SVGEGT in the germline V gene. The CDR3 consists of 18 residues. Trimming took 1 base from V and 2 from J; bases not matched to a gene: 11. The CDR3 loop is CASSYFGGREIEQETQYF. Written as DNA, the CDR3 is TGTGCCAGCAGTTACTTTGGCGGGAGGGAAATCGAACAAGAGACCCAGTACTTC.

The chain links TRBV5-1 to TRBJ2-3, with 15 nucleotides matching TRBD2. V trimming: 5 bases; J trimming: 0 bases; junction bases outside the gene matches: 4. The germline V gene has CDR1 SGHRS and CDR2 YFSETQ. The CDR3 runs to 17 residues. CDR3: CASRGLAGGPSTDTQYF. CDR3 in DNA: TGCGCCAGCAGAGGACTAGCGGGAGGGCCGAGCACAGATACGCAGTATTTT.

The gene calls are TRBV9 and TRBJ2-2; possibly TRBD2 for D (5 bases). This CDR3 comprises 13 residues. The ends were cut back, 4 bases at V and 5 bases at J, with 9 bases in the middle. Germline lookup yields CDR1 SGDLS and CDR2 YYNGEE. The CDR3 nucleotides are TGTGCCAGCAGCAGAGGGCCGACCGGGGAGCTGTTTTTT. Its protein is CASSRGPTGELFF.

The chain uses TRBV6-5 and TRBJ2-7; 10 bases are shared with TRBD1. The CDR3 spans 14 residues. Germline V lookup: CDR1 MNHEY, CDR2 SVGAGI. V shed 6 bases, J shed 5 bases, and the junction held 7 bases outside the gene matches. This CDR3 is CASSRDRGGNEQYF. CDR3 nucleotide sequence: TGTGCCAGCAGCCGGGACAGGGGCGGGAACGAGCAGTACTTC.

Comment on this clone: Other DNA sequences in the same sample also yield this CDR3. V is TRBV3-1 (or the pseudogene TRBV3-2) and J is TRBJ2-1; D unclear. V lost 4 bases and J 6 bases, leaving 4 bases between the germline ends. CDR3 length equals 11 residues. The germline V gene has CDR1 LGHDT and CDR2 YNNKEL (reference sequence). The DNA of the CDR3 is TGTGCCAGCAGCCGGAGCAATGAGCAGTTCTTC. Its translation is CASSRSNEQFF.

This chain connects TRBV6-5 to TRBJ2-3; D call uncertain. CDR3 length: 14 amino acids. Germline V gene data show CDR1 as MNHEY and CDR2 as SVGAGI. V shed 2 bases and J shed 0 bases, with 6 bases lying between them. DNA for the CDR3: TGTGCCAGCAGTTACACCGGGAGCACAGATACGCAGTATTTT. Translating gives CASSYTGSTDTQYF.

This clone appeared once. This rearrangement joins TRBV2 to TRBJ2-4; perhaps TRBD2 as D (6 bases). With 3 bases removed from V and 0 bases from J, the gap between germline ends came to 12 bases. CDR3 size: 16 residues. Germline V gene data show CDR1 as SNHLY and CDR2 as FYNNEI. The CDR3 sequence: CASSDSGRGAKNIQYF. CDR3 nucleotides: TGTGCCAGCAGTGATAGCGGCCGTGGAGCCAAAAACATTCAGTACTTC. The full variable domain, completed using reference TRBV2 and TRBJ2-4, is EPEVTQTPSHQVTQMGQEVILRCVPISNHLYFYWYRQILGQKVEFLVSFYNNEISEKSEIFDDQFSVERPDGSNFTLKIRSTKLEDSAMYFCASSDSGRGAKNIQYFGAGTRLSVL.

The chain employs TRBV5-8 and TRBJ2-1, with D perhaps matching TRBD2 (5 bases). The V end was cut by 0 bases, the J end by 3 bases, with 13 bases between. CDR1 and CDR2 from the germline V gene are SGHTS and YDEGEE. This CDR3 has 16 amino acids. CDR3 protein: CASSLALGVHYNEQFF. The CDR3 region has the DNA TGTGCCAGCAGCTTGGCCCTCGGGGTTCACTACAATGAGCAGTTCTTC.

The chain couples TRBV11-2 to TRBJ2-3, with unresolved D. Trimming left V 3 bases short and J 0 bases short, with 10 bases between. Germline V gives CDR1 SGHAT, CDR2 FQNNGV. The CDR3 contains 15 residues. CDR3: CASSFSYSSTDTQYF. DNA of the CDR3: TGTGCCAGCAGCTTTTCCTATTCTAGCACAGATACGCAGTATTTT. Drawing the rest from reference TRBV11-2 and TRBJ2-3, the complete variable domain is EAGVAQSPRYKIIEKRQSVAFWCNPISGHATLYWYQQILGQGPKLLIQFQNNGVVDDSQLPKDRFSAERLKGVDSTLKIQPAKLEDSAVYLCASSFSYSSTDTQYFGPGTRLTVL.

V gene TRBV9 combines with J gene TRBJ2-2; the D gene is possibly TRBD2 (5 bases). The V end was cut by 3 bases, the J end by 3 bases, with 18 bases between. This CDR3 comprises 17 residues. Germline V gene lookup returns CDR1 SGDLS and CDR2 YYNGEE. The CDR3 region is CASSDSLAYEHTGELFF. In nucleotides, the CDR3 is TGTGCCAGCAGCGACTCCTTAGCGTACGAACACACCGGGGAGCTGTTTTTT.

V gene TRBV13 combines with J gene TRBJ1-3, with 7 positions matching TRBD1. CDR1 is PRHDT and CDR2 is FYEKMQ in the germline V gene (reference sequence). The V gene end was trimmed by 4 bases and the J gene end by 4 bases; junction bases not matched to a gene: 4. The CDR3 is 14 residues long. CDR3 DNA: TGTGCCAGCAGCTCGACAGGGAACGGAAACACCATATATTTT. Its protein product is CASSSTGNGNTIYF.

V is TRBV28 and J is TRBJ2-7, with D unresolved. Trimming took off 3 bases at V and 3 bases at J, with 9 bases between the two ends. The germline CDR1 and CDR2 sequences are MDHEN and SYDVKM. The CDR3 runs to 13 residues. CDR3 residues: CASSFANSYEQYF. The CDR3 region has the DNA TGTGCCAGCAGTTTCGCGAATAGCTACGAGCAGTACTTC.

This chain uses TRBV6-1 with TRBJ1-5, with 12 bases aligning to TRBD1. From germline, CDR1 is MNHNS and CDR2 SASEGT. The CDR3 runs 19 residues. Losses at the gene ends were 0 bases for V and 0 bases for J; bases not matched to a gene: 6. In DNA form, the CDR3 reads TGTGCCAGCAGTGAAGCGCATGGGACAGGGGGCCTTAGCAATCAGCCCCAGCATTTT. Protein product: CASSEAHGTGGLSNQPQHF.

A note on this clone: Different DNA sequences within this sample yield the same CDR3. The gene calls are TRBV7-2 and TRBJ2-5; 7 bases are shared with TRBD2. CDR3 length: 14 amino acids. Unmatched junction bases numbered 2, after V lost 0 bases and J lost 4 bases. CDR1 is SGHTA, CDR2 FQGNSA, per germline. The CDR3, as DNA: TGTGCCAGCAGCTTAGCCGGGAGGAGAGAGACCCAGTACTTC. Translation: CASSLAGRRETQYF.

V usage is TRBV11-1 and J usage is TRBJ2-4; maybe TRBD1 (6 bases). Trimming removed 3 bases from V and 0 bases from J, with 9 bases in between. Per the germline V gene, CDR1 is SGHAT and CDR2 is FQDESV (reference sequence). The CDR3 has 15 amino acids. CDR3 DNA sequence: TGTGCCAGCAGCTTCCCAGGGGTAGCCAAAAACATTCAGTACTTC. Translation: CASSFPGVAKNIQYF. Full variable domain (remainder filled in from reference TRBV11-1 and TRBJ2-4): EAEVAQSPRYKITEKSQAVAFWCDPISGHATLYWYRQILGQGPELLVQFQDESVVDDSQLPKDRFSAERLKGVDSTLKIQPAELGDSAMYLCASSFPGVAKNIQYFGAGTRLSVL.

The CDR3 DNA reads TGCAGCGGCCGAGCGGGATGGGGGATGAACACTGAAGCTTTCTTT. Residues: CSGRAGWGMNTEAFF. V is TRBV29-1 and J is TRBJ1-1, with a tentative D call TRBD1 (5 bases). The CDR3 has 15 residues. CDR1 and CDR2 (germline): SQVTM, ANQGSEA. V lost 7 bases and J 0 bases, leaving 18 bases between the germline ends.

The chain uses TRBV5-4 and TRBJ2-1; tentatively, D is TRBD2 (5 bases). Germline V gives CDR1 SGHNT, CDR2 YYREEE (reference sequence). This CDR3 is built from 14 residues. Between the trimmed V and J ends, which lost 0 bases and 9 bases, there was a span of 13 bases. The DNA for the CDR3 is TGTGCCAGCAGCTTGGTGACGGGGAGTGGTGAGCAGTTCTTC. This translates into CASSLVTGSGEQFF.

The CDR3 sequence: CATSDSLPASFIETQYF. For the CDR3, the DNA is TGTGCCACCAGTGATTCTCTACCGGCTAGCTTTATAGAGACCCAGTACTTC. The rearrangement uses TRBV24-1 and TRBJ2-5; D possibly corresponds to TRBD2 (5 bases). The ends were cut back, 2 bases at V and 4 bases at J, with 19 bases in the middle. The CDR3 extends over 17 amino acids. Per the germline V gene, CDR1 is KGHDR and CDR2 is SFDVKD.

The CDR3 region is CASSSRGRVSEQYF. The CDR3 nucleotides read TGCGCCAGCAGCTCCAGGGGGCGAGTCTCCGAGCAGTACTTC. V and J are TRBV4-1 and TRBJ2-7, with 8 nucleotides matching TRBD1. This CDR3 comprises 14 residues. The trim removed 5 bases at V and 6 bases at J, leaving 9 bases unmatched. Germline loops: CDR1 MGHRA, CDR2 YSYEKL.

The CDR3 region is CASSFQGQDTQYF. The CDR3 nucleotides read TGTGCCAGCAGCTTCCAAGGACAGGATACGCAGTATTTT. This sequence joins TRBV9 and TRBJ2-3, with a possible D match to TRBD1 (6 bases). V shed 4 bases and J shed 6 bases, with 12 bases lying between them. Germline V gives CDR1 SGDLS, CDR2 YYNGEE. The CDR3 length is 13 residues.